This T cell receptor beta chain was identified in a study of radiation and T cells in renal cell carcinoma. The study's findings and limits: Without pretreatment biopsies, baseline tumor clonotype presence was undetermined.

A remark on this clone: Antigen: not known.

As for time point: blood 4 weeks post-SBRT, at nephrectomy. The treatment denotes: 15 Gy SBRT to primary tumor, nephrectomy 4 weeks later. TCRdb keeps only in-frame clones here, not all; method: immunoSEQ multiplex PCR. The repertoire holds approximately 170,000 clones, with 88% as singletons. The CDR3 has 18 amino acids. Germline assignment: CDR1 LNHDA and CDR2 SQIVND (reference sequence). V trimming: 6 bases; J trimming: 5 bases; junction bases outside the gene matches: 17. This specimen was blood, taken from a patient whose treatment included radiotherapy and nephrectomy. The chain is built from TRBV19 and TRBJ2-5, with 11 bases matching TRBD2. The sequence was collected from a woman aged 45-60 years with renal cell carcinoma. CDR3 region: CASRDPGTSGGLRETQYF. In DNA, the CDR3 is TGTGCCAGTAGAGATCCTGGGACTAGCGGCGGGCTACGTGAGACCCAGTACTTC. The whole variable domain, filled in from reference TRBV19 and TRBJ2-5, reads DGGITQSPKYLFRKEGQNVTLSCEQNLNHDAMYWYRQDPGQGLRLIYYSQIVNDFQKGDIAEGYSVSREKKESFPLTVTSAQKNPTAFYLCASRDPGTSGGLRETQYFGPGTRLLVL.